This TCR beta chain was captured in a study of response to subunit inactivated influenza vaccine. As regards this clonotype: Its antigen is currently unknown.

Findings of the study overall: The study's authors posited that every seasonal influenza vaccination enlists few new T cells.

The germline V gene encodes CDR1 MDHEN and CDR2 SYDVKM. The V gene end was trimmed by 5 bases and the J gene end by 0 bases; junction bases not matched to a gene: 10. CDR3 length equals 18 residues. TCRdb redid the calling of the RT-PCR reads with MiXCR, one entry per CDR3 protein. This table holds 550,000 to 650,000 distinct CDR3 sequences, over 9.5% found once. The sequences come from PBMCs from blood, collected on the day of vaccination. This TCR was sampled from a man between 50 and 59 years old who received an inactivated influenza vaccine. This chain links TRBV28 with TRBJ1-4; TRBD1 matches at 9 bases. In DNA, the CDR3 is TGTGCCAGCAGTGCCTCCGGGACAGGGTTTGCAACTAATGAAAAACTGTTTTTT. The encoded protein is CASSASGTGFATNEKLFF.